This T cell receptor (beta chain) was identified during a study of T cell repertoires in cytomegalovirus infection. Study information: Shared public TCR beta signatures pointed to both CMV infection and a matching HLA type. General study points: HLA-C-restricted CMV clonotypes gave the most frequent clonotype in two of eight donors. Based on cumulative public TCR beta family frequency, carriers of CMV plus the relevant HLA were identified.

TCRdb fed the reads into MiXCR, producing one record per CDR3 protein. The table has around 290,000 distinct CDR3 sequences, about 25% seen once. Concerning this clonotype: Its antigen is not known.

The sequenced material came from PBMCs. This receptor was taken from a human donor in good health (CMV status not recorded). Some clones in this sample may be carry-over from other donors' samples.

The CDR3 nucleotides read TGTGCCAGCAGTCCAATGACTAGCGGGTTCACTGGGGCCAACGTCCTGACTTTC. Encoded protein: CASSPMTSGFTGANVLTF. V and J are TRBV28 and TRBJ2-6; 10 bases line up with TRBD2. There are 18 residues in the CDR3. Germline V gives CDR1 MDHEN, CDR2 SYDVKM. V dropped 5 bases and J dropped 2; count of bases not matched to a gene: 9.